This T cell receptor (beta chain) comes out of a study of T cell repertoires in cytomegalovirus infection. Study summary: Shared public TCR beta signatures pointed to both CMV infection and a matching HLA type.

Concerning this clonotype: Its antigen is still unknown.

TCRdb re-analysed the reads in MiXCR, keeping a single row per CDR3 protein. This table holds approximately 170,000 distinct CDR3 sequences, around 14% found once. Study-wide results and limits: Cumulative frequency (of public TCR beta family members) identified carriers of CMV plus the relevant HLA. Dominating the ex vivo response were HLA-C-restricted CMV-specific TCR beta clonotypes.

The ends were cut back, 3 bases at V and 2 bases at J, with 14 bases in the middle. The CDR3 sequence is 15 residues long. CDR1 is LNHDA and CDR2 is SQIVND in the germline V gene (reference sequence). The sequencing input was PBMCs. The genes are TRBV19 and TRBJ2-7; D unresolved. This TCR was sampled from a human donor in good health (CMV status not recorded). Some clones in this sample may be carry-over from other donors' samples. CDR3: CASSIEQGMTYEQYF. The CDR3 region has the DNA TGTGCCAGTAGTATCGAACAAGGGATGACCTACGAGCAGTACTTC.